Listed below are T cell receptor beta chains from one sample, sequenced in a study of blood T cells in healthy people across ages. MiXCR, applied by TCRdb to the 5' RACE reads, yields one record per CDR3 protein. Counted here are 920,000 or so distinct CDR3 sequences, 35% to 50% occurring once; the ten biggest clones make up approximately 20%. Specimen: blood. The receptors were sampled from a woman aged 55-69 years in good health. CDR3s include the opening cysteine and the closing phenylalanine or tryptophan. The D gene is left open where the match is weak. The size field is filled for only some rows; it gives once, few, many or a size class.

V gene	clone size	J gene	D gene	CDR3 protein	CDR3 DNA
TRBV7-3	NA	TRBJ2-1	NA	CASSLQAGSYNEQFF	TGTGCCAGCAGCTTACAGGCGGGGTCCTACAATGAGCAGTTCTTC
TRBV20-1	few	TRBJ2-7	TRBD1	CSARVDRIYEQYF	TGCAGTGCTAGAGTGGACAGGATCTACGAGCAGTACTTC
TRBV5-1	few	TRBJ2-1	TRBD2	CASSLSLSGGTYNEQFF	TGCGCCAGCAGCTTGAGCCTTAGCGGGGGGACTTACAATGAGCAGTTCTTC
TRBV21-1	NA	TRBJ2-7	NA	CASSKPEGDSRYEQYF	TGTGCCAGCAGCAAGCCGGAAGGTGACAGCCGCTACGAGCAGTACTTC
TRBV4-1	NA	TRBJ2-1	TRBD1	CASSRDDRGRSYNEQFF	TGCGCCAGCAGCCGGGATGACAGGGGGAGATCCTACAATGAGCAGTTCTTC
TRBV21-1	NA	TRBJ2-5	NA	CASSKVPGHGTQYF	TGTGCCAGCAGCAAAGTACCGGGACACGGGACCCAGTACTTC
TRBV20-1	NA	TRBJ2-1	NA	CSGSRLYNEQFF	TGCAGTGGTAGTCGTCTATACAATGAGCAGTTCTTC
TRBV6-2/TRBV6-3	NA	TRBJ2-4	NA	CASSYRHLAKNIQYF	TGTGCCAGCAGTTATAGGCACTTAGCCAAAAACATTCAGTACTTC
TRBV29-1	NA	TRBJ2-5	TRBD1	CSARQGAGETQYF	TGCAGCGCACGACAGGGGGCGGGGGAGACCCAGTACTTC
TRBV9	NA	TRBJ2-1	TRBD2	CASSVATGSGSYHNEQFF	TGTGCCAGCAGCGTAGCTACGGGTAGCGGGAGTTACCACAATGAGCAGTTCTTC
TRBV9	NA	TRBJ1-2	NA	CASSVETGRAVYGYTF	TGTGCCAGCAGCGTAGAAACCGGCAGGGCGGTATATGGCTACACCTTC
TRBV7-2	few	TRBJ1-5	NA	CASSSQKNQPQHF	TGTGCCAGCAGCTCCCAGAAGAATCAGCCCCAGCATTTT
TRBV2	NA	TRBJ2-7	NA	CASSAWDLPGYEQYF	TGTGCCAGCAGTGCCTGGGACTTACCGGGATACGAGCAGTACTTC
TRBV6-1	NA	TRBJ1-1	TRBD1	CASNTTPGQRNTEAFF	TGTGCCAGCAACACGACTCCGGGACAGCGGAACACTGAAGCTTTCTTT
TRBV5-1	NA	TRBJ2-7	NA	CASSLKAAAYEQYF	TGCGCCAGCAGCTTGAAAGCGGCCGCCTACGAGCAGTACTTC
TRBV27	NA	TRBJ2-3	NA	CASSLSRTPTDTQYF	TGTGCCAGCAGTTTATCGAGAACTCCCACAGATACGCAGTATTTT
TRBV2	NA	TRBJ2-7	TRBD2	CASRSGIRSYEQYF	TGTGCCAGCCGTAGCGGGATACGCTCCTACGAGCAGTACTTC
TRBV10-3	few	TRBJ1-5	NA	CAISQGLEGNQPQHF	TGTGCCATCAGTCAGGGTTTAGAGGGCAATCAGCCCCAGCATTTT
TRBV6-6	NA	TRBJ1-2	NA	CASHPIQGHSNYGYTF	TGTGCCAGCCACCCGATTCAGGGGCACTCTAACTATGGCTACACCTTC
TRBV12-3/TRBV12-4	NA	TRBJ2-7	NA	CASTLRSSYEQYF	TGTGCCAGCACCCTTCGGTCTTCCTACGAGCAGTACTTC
TRBV20-1	NA	TRBJ2-1	TRBD2	CSAMGLAGDTNEQFF	TGCAGTGCTATGGGACTAGCGGGAGACACAAATGAGCAGTTCTTC
TRBV6-1	few	TRBJ2-7	NA	CASGSVTYEQYF	TGTGCCAGCGGTTCGGTAACCTACGAGCAGTACTTC
TRBV5-1	NA	TRBJ2-6	NA	CASSTRDTGANVLTF	TGCGCCAGCAGCACTAGGGATACTGGGGCCAACGTCCTGACTTTC
TRBV12-3/TRBV12-4	NA	TRBJ2-3	NA	CANRPRDVGTDTQYF	TGTGCCAACAGACCCCGGGACGTCGGCACAGATACGCAGTATTTT
TRBV9	few	TRBJ2-1	NA	CASSVNRGGNNEQFF	TGTGCCAGCAGCGTAAATCGAGGCGGGAACAATGAGCAGTTCTTC
TRBV29-1	few	TRBJ2-3	TRBD1	CSVDLGQVADTQYF	TGCAGCGTTGATCTAGGACAGGTGGCAGATACGCAGTATTTT
TRBV7-2	few	TRBJ2-7	NA	CASSPPLGVSYEQYF	TGTGCCAGCAGCCCACCTCTGGGGGTTTCCTACGAGCAGTACTTC